Listed below are T cell receptor beta chains from one sample, sequenced in a study of T-cell memory formation after mild COVID-19. Via MiXCR, TCRdb re-called the 5' RACE reads, giving one row per CDR3 protein. The sample contains under 700,000 distinct CDR3 sequences, roughly 22% of which appear only once. Specimen: PBMCs or a T cell subset sorted from them (not recorded which). The receptors shown here come from an adult woman who had mild COVID-19 (a few samples of this study predate the infection). Cell type and time point are not known. The CDR3 runs from the conserved cysteine through the conserved F or W. The order of the fields is D gene, V gene, J gene, CDR3 protein. D genes are given only for firm matches.

d_call: TRBD1
v_call: TRBV7-9
j_call: TRBJ2-5
cdr3_aa: CASGRVGQLQETQYF

d_call: TRBD2
v_call: TRBV24-1
j_call: TRBJ2-1
cdr3_aa: CATSDPGLAGYNEQFF

d_call: -
v_call: TRBV7-7
j_call: TRBJ2-3
cdr3_aa: CASSSGQTDTQYF

d_call: TRBD2
v_call: TRBV7-2
j_call: TRBJ2-2
cdr3_aa: CASSLGTLSGMELFF

d_call: TRBD1
v_call: TRBV13
j_call: TRBJ2-3
cdr3_aa: CASSLGGDRGSTDTQYF

d_call: TRBD1
v_call: TRBV29-1
j_call: TRBJ1-5
cdr3_aa: CSVEDLLGQGTNQPQHF

d_call: -
v_call: TRBV3-1
j_call: TRBJ2-2
cdr3_aa: CASSQVAGELFF

d_call: TRBD2
v_call: TRBV28
j_call: TRBJ2-3
cdr3_aa: CASTLLPGLAEHTQYF

d_call: -
v_call: TRBV20-1
j_call: TRBJ2-5
cdr3_aa: CSATLGSQETQYF

d_call: -
v_call: TRBV19
j_call: TRBJ1-5
cdr3_aa: CASRTRGSNQPQHF

d_call: -
v_call: TRBV28
j_call: TRBJ2-4
cdr3_aa: CASSAPGPELGIQYF

d_call: -
v_call: TRBV10-3
j_call: TRBJ2-7
cdr3_aa: CAISESHEQYF

d_call: -
v_call: TRBV7-3
j_call: TRBJ2-3
cdr3_aa: CASSSPHGTGDTQYF

d_call: -
v_call: TRBV6-5
j_call: TRBJ2-2
cdr3_aa: CASSLPRGRTGELFF

d_call: -
v_call: TRBV12-3/TRBV12-4
j_call: TRBJ2-2
cdr3_aa: CASSTVVDTGELFF

d_call: -
v_call: TRBV5-1
j_call: TRBJ2-7
cdr3_aa: CASSRTTPRPTDEQYF

d_call: -
v_call: TRBV5-1
j_call: TRBJ2-3
cdr3_aa: CASSAVGDTQYF

d_call: -
v_call: TRBV29-1
j_call: TRBJ1-2
cdr3_aa: CSVERMGGNYGYTF

d_call: TRBD2
v_call: TRBV4-3
j_call: TRBJ2-1
cdr3_aa: CASSQELPWVAGAYNEQFF

d_call: -
v_call: TRBV19
j_call: TRBJ1-5
cdr3_aa: CASTLSNQPQHF

d_call: TRBD2
v_call: TRBV2
j_call: TRBJ2-1
cdr3_aa: CASSSPRTSGSWNEQFF

d_call: -
v_call: TRBV5-1
j_call: TRBJ1-2
cdr3_aa: CASSLSTPPVYGYTF

d_call: -
v_call: TRBV5-1
j_call: TRBJ2-3
cdr3_aa: CASSGYGTPDTDTQYF

d_call: TRBD1
v_call: TRBV20-1
j_call: TRBJ1-1
cdr3_aa: CSAPNPGGPQAFF

d_call: TRBD2
v_call: TRBV4-3
j_call: TRBJ2-5
cdr3_aa: CASSQAGTSGSPGQETQYF

d_call: TRBD2
v_call: TRBV20-1
j_call: TRBJ2-1
cdr3_aa: CSAGLASNEQFF

d_call: -
v_call: TRBV20-1
j_call: TRBJ2-1
cdr3_aa: CSARDLTSPNEQFF